This record concerns one TCR beta chain sequence. As yet, its antigen is unknown. Single viable CD3+CD4+CD8-CD45RO+ cells were sorted as the memory CD4+ T cells. TCRdb's copy holds only in-frame clones and misses some; the assay was immunoSEQ multiplex PCR. This sample has approximately 50,000 clones, with about three quarters found just once. The sample comes from a study of memory CD4+ T cells and cytomegalovirus serostatus. The study's findings and limits: Each of roughly 65 CMV-associated TCRbeta sequences occurred in one to five individuals.

The V gene end was trimmed by 5 bases and the J gene end by 6 bases; junction bases not matched to a gene: 7. Germline V gene data show CDR1 as MDHEN and CDR2 as SYDVKM. CDR3 size: 14 residues. The sequenced sample consisted of memory CD4+ T cells from blood. The J gene is TRBJ1-1, the V gene TRBV28; 9 bases match TRBD1. This TCR came from an adult in good health and CMV-seropositive. CDR3 residues: CASSLLQGAAEAFF. DNA for the CDR3: TGTGCCAGCAGTCTCCTACAGGGGGCGGCTGAAGCTTTCTTT.